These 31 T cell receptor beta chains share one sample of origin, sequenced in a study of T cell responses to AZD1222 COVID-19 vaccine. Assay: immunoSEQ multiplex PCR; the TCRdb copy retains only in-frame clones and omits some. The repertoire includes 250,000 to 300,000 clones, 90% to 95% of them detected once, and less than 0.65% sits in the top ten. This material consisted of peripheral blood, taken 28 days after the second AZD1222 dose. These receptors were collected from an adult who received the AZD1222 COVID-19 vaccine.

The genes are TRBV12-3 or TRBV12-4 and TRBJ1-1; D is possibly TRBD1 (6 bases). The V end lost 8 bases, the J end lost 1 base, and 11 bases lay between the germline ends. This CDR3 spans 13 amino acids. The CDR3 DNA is TGTGCCAGCGTCAGGGACACGAACACTGAAGCTTTCTTT. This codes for CASVRDTNTEAFF.

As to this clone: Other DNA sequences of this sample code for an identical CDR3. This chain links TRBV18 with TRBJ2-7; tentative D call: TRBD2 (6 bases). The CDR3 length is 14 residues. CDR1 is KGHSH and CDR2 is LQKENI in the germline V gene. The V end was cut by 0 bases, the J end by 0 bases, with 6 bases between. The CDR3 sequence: CASSPPGGSYEQYF. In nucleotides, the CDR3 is TGTGCCAGCTCACCACCGGGGGGCTCCTACGAGCAGTACTTC.

CDR3 sequence reads: CASSLDPGTYNEQFF. The CDR3 nucleotides are TGTGCCAGCAGCTTGGACCCCGGAACCTACAATGAGCAGTTCTTC. The rearrangement uses TRBV5-5 and TRBJ2-1, with no clear D. The V gene lost 0 bases and the J gene lost 2 bases, with 9 bases spanning the gap. Germline-derived CDR1 and CDR2 are SGHKS and YYEKEE (reference sequence). There are 15 residues in the CDR3.

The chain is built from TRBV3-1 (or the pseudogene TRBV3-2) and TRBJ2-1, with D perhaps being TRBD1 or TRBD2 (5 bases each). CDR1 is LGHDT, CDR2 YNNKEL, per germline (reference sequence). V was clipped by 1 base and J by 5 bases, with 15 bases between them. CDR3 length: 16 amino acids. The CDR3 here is CASSQGGGSKHNEQFF. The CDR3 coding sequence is TGTGCCAGCAGCCAAGGGGGCGGGTCCAAACACAATGAGCAGTTCTTC.

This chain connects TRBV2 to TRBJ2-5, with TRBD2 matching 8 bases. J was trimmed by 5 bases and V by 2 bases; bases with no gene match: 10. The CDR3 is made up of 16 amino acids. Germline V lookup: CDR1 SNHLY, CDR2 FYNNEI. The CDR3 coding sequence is TGTGCCAGCAGTGAATCGGGTCGGGGGGGCCTTGAGACCCAGTACTTC. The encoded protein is CASSESGRGGLETQYF.

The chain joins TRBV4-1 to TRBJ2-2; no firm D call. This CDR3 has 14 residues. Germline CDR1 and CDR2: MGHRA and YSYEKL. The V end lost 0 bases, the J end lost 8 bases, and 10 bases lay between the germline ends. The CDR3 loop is CASSQEPQPGELFF. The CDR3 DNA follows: TGCGCCAGCAGCCAAGAGCCCCAACCAGGGGAGCTGTTTTTT.

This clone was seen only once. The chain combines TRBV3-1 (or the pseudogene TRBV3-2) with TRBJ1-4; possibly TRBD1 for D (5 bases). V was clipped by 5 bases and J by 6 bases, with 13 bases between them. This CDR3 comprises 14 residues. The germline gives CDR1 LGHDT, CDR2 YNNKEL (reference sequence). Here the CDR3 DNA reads TGTGCCAGCAGCTTTAGGGGCGGGGATGAAAAACTGTTTTTT. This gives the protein CASSFRGGDEKLFF.

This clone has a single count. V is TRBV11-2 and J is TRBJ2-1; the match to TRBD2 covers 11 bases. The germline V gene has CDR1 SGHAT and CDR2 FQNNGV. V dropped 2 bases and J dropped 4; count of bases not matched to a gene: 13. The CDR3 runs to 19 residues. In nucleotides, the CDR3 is TGTGCCAGCAGCTTACGTTCACACTTAGCGGGGGGGCTGTACAATGAGCAGTTCTTC. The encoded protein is CASSLRSHLAGGLYNEQFF.

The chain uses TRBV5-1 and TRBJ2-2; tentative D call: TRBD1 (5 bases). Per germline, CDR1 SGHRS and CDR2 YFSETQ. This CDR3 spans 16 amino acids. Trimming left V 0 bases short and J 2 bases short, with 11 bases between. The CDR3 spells CASSLAAGSNTGELFF. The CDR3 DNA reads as TGCGCCAGCAGCTTGGCGGCAGGGTCTAACACCGGGGAGCTGTTTTTT.

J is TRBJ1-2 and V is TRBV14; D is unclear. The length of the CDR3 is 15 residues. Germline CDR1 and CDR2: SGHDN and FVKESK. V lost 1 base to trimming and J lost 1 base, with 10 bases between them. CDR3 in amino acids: CASSQGGRINYGYTF. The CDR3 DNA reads TGTGCCAGCAGCCAAGGAGGACGGATTAACTATGGCTACACCTTC.

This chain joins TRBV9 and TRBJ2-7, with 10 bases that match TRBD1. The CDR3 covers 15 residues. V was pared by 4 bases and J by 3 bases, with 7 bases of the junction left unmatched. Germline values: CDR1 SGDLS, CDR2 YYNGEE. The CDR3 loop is CASSSGRTGGYEQYF. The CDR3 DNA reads TGTGCCAGCAGCTCAGGGAGGACAGGGGGCTACGAGCAGTACTTC.

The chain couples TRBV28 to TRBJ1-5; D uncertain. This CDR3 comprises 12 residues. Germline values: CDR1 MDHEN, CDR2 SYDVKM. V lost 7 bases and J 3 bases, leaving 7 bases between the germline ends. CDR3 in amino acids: CASKSTNQPQHF. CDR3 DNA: TGTGCCAGCAAGAGCACCAATCAGCCCCAGCATTTT.

The CDR3 region is CASSPLAGTTADTQYF. Written as DNA, the CDR3 is TGTGCCAGCAGCCCGCTTGCCGGGACTACCGCAGATACGCAGTATTTT. This chain uses TRBV14 with TRBJ2-3; 7 nucleotides line up with TRBD2. The V gene's germline CDR1 is SGHDN and CDR2 FVKESK. Trimming at V came to 4 bases and at J to 4 bases, leaving 11 bases not matched to a gene. This CDR3 is built from 16 residues.

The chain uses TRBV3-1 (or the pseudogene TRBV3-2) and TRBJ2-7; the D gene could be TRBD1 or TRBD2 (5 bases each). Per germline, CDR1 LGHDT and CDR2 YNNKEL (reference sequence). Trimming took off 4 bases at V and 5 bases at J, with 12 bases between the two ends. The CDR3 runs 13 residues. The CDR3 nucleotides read TGTGCCAGCAGCCGGGGCCTGAGGGACGAGCAGTACTTC. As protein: CASSRGLRDEQYF.

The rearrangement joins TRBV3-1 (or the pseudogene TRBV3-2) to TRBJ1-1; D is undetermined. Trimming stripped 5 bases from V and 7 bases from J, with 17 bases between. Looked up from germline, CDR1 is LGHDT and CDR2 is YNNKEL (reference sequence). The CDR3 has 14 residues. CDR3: CASSWSRRSSEAFF. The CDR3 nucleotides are TGTGCCAGCAGCTGGAGCCGCAGATCTAGTGAAGCTTTCTTT.

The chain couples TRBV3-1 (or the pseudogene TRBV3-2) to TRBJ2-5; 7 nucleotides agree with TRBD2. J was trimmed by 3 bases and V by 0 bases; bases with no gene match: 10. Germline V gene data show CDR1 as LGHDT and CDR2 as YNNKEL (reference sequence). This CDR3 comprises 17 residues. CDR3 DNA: TGTGCCAGCAGCCAAGATCCCACTAGCGTTAGAAAAGAGACCCAGTACTTC. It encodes CASSQDPTSVRKETQYF.

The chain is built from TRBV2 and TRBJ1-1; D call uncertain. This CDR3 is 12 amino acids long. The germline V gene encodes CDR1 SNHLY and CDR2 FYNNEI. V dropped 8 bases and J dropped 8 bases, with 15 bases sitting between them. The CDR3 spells CASGQEFAEAFF. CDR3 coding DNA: TGTGCCAGCGGTCAGGAATTCGCCGAAGCTTTCTTT.

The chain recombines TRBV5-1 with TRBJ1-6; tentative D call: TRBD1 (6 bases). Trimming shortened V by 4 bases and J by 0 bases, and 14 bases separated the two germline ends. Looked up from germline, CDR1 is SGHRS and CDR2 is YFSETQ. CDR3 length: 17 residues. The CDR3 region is CASSLEGGSSYNSPLHF. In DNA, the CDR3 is TGCGCCAGCAGCCTGGAAGGGGGAAGCTCCTATAATTCACCCCTCCACTTT.

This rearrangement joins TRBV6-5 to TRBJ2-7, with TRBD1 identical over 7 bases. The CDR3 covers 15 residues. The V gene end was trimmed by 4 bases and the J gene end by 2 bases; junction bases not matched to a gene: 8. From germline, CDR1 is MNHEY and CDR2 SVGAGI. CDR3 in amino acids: CASSFLMDRTYEQYF. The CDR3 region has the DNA TGTGCCAGCAGTTTCCTGATGGACAGGACCTACGAGCAGTACTTC.

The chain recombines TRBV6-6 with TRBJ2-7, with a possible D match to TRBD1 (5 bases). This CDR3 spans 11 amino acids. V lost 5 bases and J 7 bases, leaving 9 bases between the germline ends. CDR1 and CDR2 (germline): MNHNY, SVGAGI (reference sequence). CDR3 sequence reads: CASSPGIEQYF. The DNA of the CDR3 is TGTGCCAGCAGTCCAGGGATTGAGCAGTACTTC.

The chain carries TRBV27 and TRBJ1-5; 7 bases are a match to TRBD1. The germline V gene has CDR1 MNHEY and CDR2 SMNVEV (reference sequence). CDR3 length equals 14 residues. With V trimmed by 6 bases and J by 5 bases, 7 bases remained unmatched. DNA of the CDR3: TGTGCCAGCAGCCAGGCAGGGGGTTATCAGCCCCAGCATTTT. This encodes CASSQAGGYQPQHF.

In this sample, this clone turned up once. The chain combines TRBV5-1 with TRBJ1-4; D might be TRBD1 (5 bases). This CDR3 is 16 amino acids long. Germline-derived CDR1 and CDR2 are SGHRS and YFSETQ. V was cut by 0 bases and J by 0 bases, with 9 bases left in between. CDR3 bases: TGCGCCAGCAGCTTGGACCTCAGGGCAACTAATGAAAAACTGTTTTTT. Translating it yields CASSLDLRATNEKLFF. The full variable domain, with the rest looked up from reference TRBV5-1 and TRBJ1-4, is KAGVTQTPRYLIKTRGQQVTLSCSPISGHRSVSWYQQTPGQGLQFLFEYFSETQRNKGNFPGRFSGRQFSNSRSEMNVSTLELGDSALYLCASSLDLRATNEKLFFGSGTQLSVL.

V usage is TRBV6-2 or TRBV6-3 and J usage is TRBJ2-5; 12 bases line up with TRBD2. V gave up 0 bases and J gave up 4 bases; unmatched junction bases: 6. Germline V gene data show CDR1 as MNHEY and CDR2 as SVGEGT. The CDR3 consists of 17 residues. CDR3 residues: CASSYSPSGGEGETQYF. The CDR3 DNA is TGTGCCAGCAGTTACTCTCCTAGCGGGGGGGAAGGAGAGACCCAGTACTTC.

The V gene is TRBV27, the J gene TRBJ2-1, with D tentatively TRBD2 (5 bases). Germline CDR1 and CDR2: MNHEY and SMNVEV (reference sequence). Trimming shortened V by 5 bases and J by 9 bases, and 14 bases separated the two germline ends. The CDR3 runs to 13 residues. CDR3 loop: CASSPLDYGEQFF. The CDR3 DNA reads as TGTGCCAGCAGTCCCCTCGACTACGGTGAGCAGTTCTTC.

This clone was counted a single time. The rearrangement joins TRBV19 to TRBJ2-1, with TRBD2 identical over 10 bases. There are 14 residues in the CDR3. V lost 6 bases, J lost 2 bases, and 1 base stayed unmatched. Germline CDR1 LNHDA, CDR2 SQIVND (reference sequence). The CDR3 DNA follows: TGTGCCAGTAGCCTAGCGGGAGCCTACAATGAGCAGTTCTTC. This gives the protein CASSLAGAYNEQFF.

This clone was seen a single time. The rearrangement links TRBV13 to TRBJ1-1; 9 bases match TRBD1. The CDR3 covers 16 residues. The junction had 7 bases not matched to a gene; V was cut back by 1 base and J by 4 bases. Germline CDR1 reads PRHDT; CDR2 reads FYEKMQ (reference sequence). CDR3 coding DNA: TGTGCCAGCAGCTTAGTGCACAGGGGGCTTGGCACTGAAGCTTTCTTT. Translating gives CASSLVHRGLGTEAFF.

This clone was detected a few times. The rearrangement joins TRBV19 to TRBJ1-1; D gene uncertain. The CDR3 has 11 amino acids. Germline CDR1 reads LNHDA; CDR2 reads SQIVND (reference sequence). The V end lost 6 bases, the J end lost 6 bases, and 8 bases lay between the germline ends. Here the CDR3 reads CASSPGAEAFF. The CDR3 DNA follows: TGTGCCAGTAGCCCCGGCGCTGAAGCTTTCTTT.

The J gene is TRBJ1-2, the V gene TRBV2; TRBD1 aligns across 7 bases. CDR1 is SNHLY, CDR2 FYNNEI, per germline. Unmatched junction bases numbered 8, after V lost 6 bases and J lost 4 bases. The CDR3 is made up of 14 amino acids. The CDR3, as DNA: TGTGCCAGCAGGACACCCCGGGACAGCTATGGCTACACCTTC. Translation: CASRTPRDSYGYTF.

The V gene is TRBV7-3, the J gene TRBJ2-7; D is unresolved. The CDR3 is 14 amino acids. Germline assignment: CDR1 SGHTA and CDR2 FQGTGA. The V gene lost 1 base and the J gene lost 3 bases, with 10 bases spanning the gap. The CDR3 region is CASSLKGSGYEQYF. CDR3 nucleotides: TGTGCCAGCAGCTTAAAAGGTAGTGGCTACGAGCAGTACTTC. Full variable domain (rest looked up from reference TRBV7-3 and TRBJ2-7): GAGVSQTPSNKVTEKGKYVELRCDPISGHTALYWYRQSLGQGPEFLIYFQGTGAADDSGLPNDRFFAVRPEGSVSTLKIQRTERGDSAVYLCASSLKGSGYEQYFGPGTRLTVT.

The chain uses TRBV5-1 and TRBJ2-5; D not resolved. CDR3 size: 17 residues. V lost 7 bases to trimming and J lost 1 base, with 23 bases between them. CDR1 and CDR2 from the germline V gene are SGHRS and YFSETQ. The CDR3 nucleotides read TGCGCCAGCGAGTCTTCCCCTGGCAGAAGCTTCCAAGAGACCCAGTACTTC. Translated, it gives CASESSPGRSFQETQYF.

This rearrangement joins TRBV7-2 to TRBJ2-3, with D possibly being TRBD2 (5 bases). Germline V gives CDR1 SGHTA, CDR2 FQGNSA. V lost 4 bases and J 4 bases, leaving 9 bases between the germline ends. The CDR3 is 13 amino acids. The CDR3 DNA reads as TGTGCCAGCAGCTCTATGAGGGCAGATACGCAGTATTTT. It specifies CASSSMRADTQYF. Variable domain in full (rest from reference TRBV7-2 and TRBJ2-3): GAGVSQSPSNKVTEKGKDVELRCDPISGHTALYWYRQSLGQGLEFLIYFQGNSAPDKSGLPSDRFSAERTGGSVSTLTIQRTQQEDSAVYLCASSSMRADTQYFGPGTRLTVL.